This TCR beta chain was sequenced during a study of CD8+CD57+ T cells in acquired aplastic anemia. Study-wide background: The sorted CD4+ and CD8+ cells yielded an average roughly 3 ug of DNA. Study results and limitations: CD8+ Simpson's diversity showed no significant patient-control difference. It was found that roughly 31 CD8+ CDR3 sequences were shared between patients and controls.

Germline values: CDR1 DFQATT, CDR2 SNEGSKA (reference sequence). V lost 3 bases and J lost 4; bases outside the gene matches: 5. The CDR3 runs 13 residues. The sample holds a few counts of this clonotype. Its target is not known. Genomic DNA served as template for TCR beta VDJ and CDR3 profiling. Via MiXCR, TCRdb re-called the reads, giving one row per CDR3 protein. The data show some 120,000 distinct CDR3 sequences, with 48% seen just once and 2% to 3% held by the top ten. This sequence was found in a human donor in good health, serving as a control. The sequenced material came from sorted CD4+, CD8+, or CD8+CD57+ T cells (not recorded which) from PBMCs. The chain uses TRBV20-1 and TRBJ1-1, with 7 positions matching TRBD1. The CDR3 spells CSASRGFGTEAFF. The CDR3 region has the DNA TGCAGTGCTAGCAGGGGGTTTGGCACTGAAGCTTTCTTT.